This T cell receptor beta chain derives from a study of glioma-infiltrating T cells after dendritic cell vaccination. Study-wide results and caveats: Longer survival after dendritic cell vaccination followed higher pretreatment TIL content.

The primer mix had 60 V beta and 13 J beta primers. Generated by immunoSEQ multiplex PCR, the TCRdb table keeps only in-frame clones and is missing some. The data contain 85,000 to 100,000 clones, over 75% of them seen just once; the ten biggest clones take up approximately 2.1%. This clone was seen a few times. Antigen specificity is unknown. The germline V gene has CDR1 MNHNS and CDR2 SASEGT. The CDR3 is made up of 11 amino acids. V was clipped by 6 bases and J by 12 bases, with 15 bases between them. Regarding time point: after dendritic cell vaccination, including at tumor progression/relapse. All glioblastoma patients lacked an isocitrate dehydrogenase mutation.

The chain has TRBV6-1 and TRBJ2-7; D gene uncertain. This clonotype was obtained from a human donor with glioblastoma. The specimen was blood, collected after dendritic cell vaccination. CDR3 bases: TGTGCCAGCAGCCTTCGTCCCCCTCCGTACTTC. Its protein is CASSLRPPPYF.